This note documents a single TCR beta chain sequence. Its antigen remains unknown. Although they were nominally healthy when sampled, donors likely had unrecorded immune exposures. The data are from a study of cytomegalovirus exposure and HLA in healthy donors. The study's findings and limits: A previous analysis found most TCR beta V segments productive roughly 87% or roughly 30% of the time.

13 Jbeta primers and 60 Vbeta primers were used for the PCR. TCRdb's copy holds only in-frame clones and misses some; the assay was immunoSEQ multiplex PCR. This table holds tens of thousands of clones. The CDR3 runs to 15 residues. V shed 0 bases and J shed 0 bases, with 7 bases lying between them. Per the germline V gene, CDR1 is SEHNR and CDR2 is FQNEAQ (reference sequence). The rearrangement joins TRBV7-9 to TRBJ2-3, with unresolved D. Input material: PBMCs. This clonotype originated in an older woman in good health and CMV-seronegative. The CDR3 protein is CASSLAAVSTDTQYF. In nucleotides, the CDR3 is TGTGCCAGCAGCTTAGCAGCTGTCAGCACAGATACGCAGTATTTT. Filled out from reference TRBV7-9 and TRBJ2-3, the complete variable domain reads DTGVSQNPRHKITKRGQNVTFRCDPISEHNRLYWYRQTLGQGPEFLTYFQNEAQLEKSRLLSDRFSAERPKGSFSTLEIQRTEQGDSAMYLCASSLAAVSTDTQYFGPGTRLTVL.